Listed here are 9 T cell receptor beta chains from one sample, sequenced in a study of PD-1 blockade in classical Hodgkin lymphoma. Relapse was seen in all patients after autologous stem cell transplantation, and brentuximab vedotin exposure was variable. Magnetic negative selection purified CD4+ T cells from thawed PBMCs. Only in-frame clones appear in the TCRdb table, and some are missing; sequencing was by immunoSEQ multiplex PCR. The sample has approximately 25,000 clones, 84% seen once. The sample consisted of CD4+ T cells from blood, taken at baseline. These TCRs come from a human donor with classical Hodgkin lymphoma.

The gene calls are TRBV11-3 and TRBJ1-1; 7 positions match TRBD1. With V trimmed by 5 bases and J by 7 bases, 10 bases remained unmatched. Germline V CDR1 and CDR2: SGHNT, YENEEA. This CDR3 spans 14 amino acids. The CDR3 loop is CASSPETGLFEAFF. The CDR3 bases are TGTGCCAGCAGCCCGGAGACAGGGCTCTTTGAAGCTTTCTTT.

CDR3: CASSLPWVGDLNEKLFF. CDR3 DNA sequence: TGTGCCAGCAGCCTACCCTGGGTGGGGGACCTAAATGAAAAACTGTTTTTT. The chain is built from TRBV5-5 and TRBJ1-4, with TRBD1 as a possible D gene (5 bases). V lost 4 bases and J 5 bases, leaving 21 bases between the germline ends. Germline CDR1 is SGHKS and CDR2 is YYEKEE (reference sequence). The CDR3 loop spans 17 amino acids.

The chain combines TRBV7-3 with TRBJ2-7; no firm D call. In germline, CDR1 is SGHTA, CDR2 FQGTGA. The germline V and J ends were trimmed by 0 bases and 1 base, with 7 bases remaining between them. The CDR3 runs to 14 residues. This CDR3 is CASSLTRNSYEQYF. The CDR3 DNA is TGTGCCAGCAGCTTAACCCGGAATTCCTACGAGCAGTACTTC. Full variable domain (outside the CDR3, taken from reference TRBV7-3 and TRBJ2-7): GAGVSQTPSNKVTEKGKYVELRCDPISGHTALYWYRQSLGQGPEFLIYFQGTGAADDSGLPNDRFFAVRPEGSVSTLKIQRTERGDSAVYLCASSLTRNSYEQYFGPGTRLTVT.

This sequence joins TRBV11-3 and TRBJ2-3; D uncertain. Trimming removed 0 bases from V and 4 bases from J, with 5 bases in between. CDR3 length equals 13 residues. Germline CDR1 and CDR2: SGHNT and YENEEA. Here the CDR3 DNA reads TGTGCCAGCAGCTTAGACTCCTCAGATACGCAGTATTTT. This codes for CASSLDSSDTQYF.

The chain joins TRBV6-5 to TRBJ1-2, with TRBD1 matching 9 bases. With V trimmed by 6 bases and J by 1 base, 6 bases remained unmatched. Germline assignment: CDR1 MNHEY and CDR2 SVGAGI. CDR3 length: 15 amino acids. The CDR3 nucleotides read TGTGCCAGCAGCCTACAGGGGGCCGGTAACTATGGCTACACCTTC. Its protein product is CASSLQGAGNYGYTF.

This clone was seen more than once but under ten times. The chain links TRBV6-5 to TRBJ1-2; D gene ambiguous. Germline V gives CDR1 MNHEY, CDR2 SVGAGI. The CDR3 runs 13 residues. V lost 6 bases to trimming and J lost 5 bases, with 13 bases between them. This CDR3 is CASRGSGIYGYTF. Here the CDR3 DNA reads TGTGCCAGCAGGGGATCCGGGATATATGGCTACACCTTC.

This clone has only one observation. CDR3 nucleotide sequence: TGTGCCAGCAGCATACAGGGGGCAGGCACCGGGGAGCTGTTTTTT. Translated: CASSIQGAGTGELFF. The chain recombines TRBV7-2 with TRBJ2-2; 9 nucleotides agree with TRBD1. The germline gives CDR1 SGHTA, CDR2 FQGNSA. The J segment lost 4 bases and the V segment lost 5 bases, leaving 5 bases of the junction unmatched. The CDR3 has 15 residues. The full variable domain, completed using reference TRBV7-2 and TRBJ2-2, is GAGVSQSPSNKVTEKGKDVELRCDPISGHTALYWYRQSLGQGLEFLIYFQGNSAPDKSGLPSDRFSAERTGGSVSTLTIQRTQQEDSAVYLCASSIQGAGTGELFFGEGSRLTVL.

The rearrangement uses TRBV15 and TRBJ2-2; D might be TRBD1 (6 bases). The V gene lost 4 bases and the J gene lost 8 bases, with 11 bases spanning the gap. Germline CDR1 and CDR2: LNHNV and YYDKDF (reference sequence). This CDR3 is built from 13 residues. CDR3 sequence reads: CATSINREGELFF. In DNA form, the CDR3 reads TGTGCCACCAGCATCAACAGGGAAGGGGAGCTGTTTTTT.

V and J are TRBV7-3 and TRBJ1-1; D gene ambiguous. There are 13 residues in the CDR3. Trimming took off 0 bases at V and 10 bases at J, with 12 bases between the two ends. Germline V gene lookup returns CDR1 SGHTA and CDR2 FQGTGA. CDR3 loop: CASSLTFGSGAFF. CDR3 nucleotides: TGTGCCAGCAGCTTAACGTTCGGGTCCGGAGCTTTCTTT.